The next 23 T cell receptor beta chains were all read from a single sample in a study of tumor-infiltrating lymphocytes in primary liver carcinoma. Total RNA (roughly 550 ng) served as template for TCR beta cDNA synthesis primed by a constant-region primer. Three nested multiplex PCR rounds, a slightly modified ARM-PCR method, built the TCR beta libraries. It was with TRBV1-TRBV30 forward primers and a C-beta reverse primer that the first two PCR rounds were run, at roughly 10 cycles each. TCRdb redid the calling of the multiplex PCR reads with MiXCR, one entry per CDR3 protein. The sample lists roughly 53,000 distinct CDR3 sequences, about 73% occurring once. Extraction of RNA together with DNA used roughly 20-33 mg of unsorted bulk tissue. What was sequenced was liver tumor tissue from sampling region 2. Subset defined: tumor region T2, inferior pole. The receptors shown here come from a middle-aged man with primary liver carcinoma and hepatitis B virus infection.

The genes are TRBV7-8 and TRBJ2-7; tentative D call: TRBD1 (6 bases). The CDR3 has 15 residues. The V gene lost 2 bases and the J gene lost 0 bases, with 11 bases spanning the gap. Germline-derived CDR1 and CDR2 are SGHVS and FQNEAQ. CDR3 residues: CASSLILGGSYEQYF. The CDR3 nucleotides are TGTGCCAGCAGCTTAATCTTAGGGGGCTCCTACGAGCAGTACTTC.

Concerning this clonotype itself: A read error is possible here, since a much larger clone lies one base away. The chain uses TRBV28 and TRBJ1-4; D is possibly TRBD1 (6 bases). The CDR3 contains 14 residues. Germline CDR1 reads MDHEN; CDR2 reads SYDVKM. The CDR3 region is CVSSSPATGEKLFF. CDR3 nucleotide sequence: TGTGTCAGCAGTTCGCCAGCAACAGGGGAAAAACTGTTTTTT.

Concerning this clonotype itself: This may arise from a read error, as a much more abundant clone is one base away. V and J are TRBV29-1 and TRBJ2-1; a possible D gene is TRBD2 (5 bases). The CDR3 is 12 amino acids. Germline CDR1 reads SQVTM; CDR2 reads ANQGSEA. The CDR3 spells CGVGRTSNEQFF. The CDR3 nucleotides are TGCGGCGTTGGTCGGACTTCAAATGAGCAGTTCTTC.

This chain uses TRBV5-1 with TRBJ2-5, with D unclear. Germline values: CDR1 SGHRS, CDR2 YFSETQ. Trimming removed 7 bases at V and 2 bases at J, with 9 bases between. This CDR3 is built from 12 residues. The CDR3 here is CASCLGQETQYF. The DNA for the CDR3 is TGCGCCAGCTGCCTGGGACAAGAGACCCAGTACTTC.

The table lists this clonotype with a few counts. V and J are TRBV4-2 and TRBJ2-3; 10 bases match TRBD2. CDR3 length: 20 amino acids. Germline V gene lookup returns CDR1 LGHNA and CDR2 YNFKEQ. The V segment lost 3 bases and the J segment 3 bases; nucleotides outside the gene matches: 18. CDR3 protein: CASSQGGPAGGAEGTDTQYF. The CDR3 bases are TGTGCCAGCAGCCAGGGCGGGCCAGCGGGAGGGGCTGAGGGGACAGATACGCAGTATTTT.

In regard to this clonotype: At one end, the junction sequence differs from germline, possibly due to a read error. V usage is TRBV11-2 and J usage is TRBJ2-7, with 8 bases fitting TRBD2. The CDR3 is 15 amino acids. Germline V gene data show CDR1 as SGHAT and CDR2 as FQNNGV. Here the CDR3 reads CASNLVTGGPYEQYF. The DNA for the CDR3 is TGTGCCAGCAACTTAGTGACGGGAGGGCCGTACGAGCAGTACTTC.

About this clonotype itself: Likely a read error: the CDR3 ends without its conserved phenylalanine or tryptophan. V and J are TRBV7-8 and TRBJ1-6, with a tentative D call TRBD1 (6 bases). The V and J ends lost 1 base and 8 bases respectively, with 15 bases between them. The germline gives CDR1 SGHVS, CDR2 FQNEAQ. CDR3 size: 16 residues. The CDR3 DNA reads TGTGCCAGCAGCTTAGGTCGACAGGAGAATGATTCACCCCTCCACTCT. Protein: CASSLGRQENDSPLHS.

The CDR3 is CASSRAPAGDTEAFF. CDR3 coding DNA: TGTGCCAGCAGCCGTGCCCCCGCGGGGGACACTGAAGCTTTCTTT. The chain recombines TRBV5-4 with TRBJ1-1, with D possibly being TRBD1 (5 bases). V lost 4 bases to trimming and J lost 3 bases, with 16 bases between them. Germline V gene sequence: CDR1 SGHNT, CDR2 YYREEE (reference sequence). The CDR3 is 15 residues long. Full variable domain (missing parts from reference TRBV5-4 and TRBJ1-1): ETGVTQSPTHLIKTRGQQVTLRCSSQSGHNTVSWYQQALGQGPQFIFQYYREEENGRGNFPPRFSGLQFPNYSSELNVNALELDDSALYLCASSRAPAGDTEAFFGQGTRLTVV.

Comments on this clonotype: A junction boundary mismatches the germline segment, possibly from a read error. This chain links TRBV6-5 with TRBJ1-1; D ambiguous. This CDR3 is 14 amino acids long. The germline CDR1 and CDR2 sequences are MNHEY and SVGAGI. The CDR3 nucleotides are TGTGCCAGCTCTTTCTCAAGGGTGAACATTGAAGCTTTCTTT. Amino acid sequence: CASSFSRVNIEAFF.

Worth noting for this clonotype: A much larger clone differs from this one at a single base, so this may be a read error. This rearrangement joins TRBV5-1 to TRBJ2-2; 7 nucleotides match TRBD2. CDR3 size: 16 residues. The germline CDR1 and CDR2 sequences are SGHRS and YFSETQ. CDR3 sequence: CASRSRWDYNTWELFF. As DNA, the CDR3 is TGCGCCAGCAGGTCCCGTTGGGACTACAACACCTGGGAGCTGTTTTTT.

As regards this clonotype: A read error may produce the germline difference seen at one junction end. The chain combines TRBV11-1 with TRBJ2-3; D might be TRBD2 (5 bases). This CDR3 contains 14 residues. Germline-derived CDR1 and CDR2 are SGHAT and FQDESV (reference sequence). The CDR3 coding sequence is TGTGCTAGCAGCTTAGTAGCGACAAGTGCTACGCAGTATTTT. Its translation is CASSLVATSATQYF.

This clonotype occurred many times. The chain carries TRBV5-1 and TRBJ2-2; tentatively, D is TRBD1 or TRBD2 (5 bases each). CDR1 and CDR2 (germline): SGHRS, YFSETQ. The CDR3 has 17 amino acids. The V and J ends lost 0 bases and 6 bases respectively, with 18 bases between them. The DNA of the CDR3 is TGCGCCAGCAGCTTGGCCGGGACGCACCAAGGGGCCGGGGAGCTGTTTTTT. This gives the protein CASSLAGTHQGAGELFF.

With respect to this clonotype: Germline is not matched at one junction end, which may reflect a read error. The chain links TRBV12-3 or TRBV12-4 to TRBJ2-1; 11 bases map to TRBD2. This CDR3 region has 15 residues. The CDR3 DNA is TGTGCTAGCACCCCCGGGACTAGCGGCTACAATGAGCAGTTCTTC. Protein sequence: CASTPGTSGYNEQFF.

Remarks on this clonotype: Because the CDR3 is missing its conserved closing phenylalanine or tryptophan, this is likely a read error. The chain is built from TRBV6-1 and TRBJ1-1; 7 bases match TRBD1. The V gene's germline CDR1 is MNHNS and CDR2 SASEGT. The CDR3 sequence is 14 residues long. After removal of 4 bases from V and 7 bases from J, the junction contained 9 bases not matched to a gene. The CDR3 DNA follows: TGTGCCAGCAGTGGATTAAGGGGGCTTAGTGAAGCTTTCCTT. It codes for CASSGLRGLSEAFL.

This clonotype was picked up many times. This chain connects TRBV6-2 or TRBV6-3 to TRBJ2-3; perhaps TRBD2 as D (5 bases). The CDR3 runs 14 residues. Germline CDR1 MNHEY, CDR2 SVGEGT. V dropped 2 bases and J dropped 3 bases, with 9 bases sitting between them. This chain's CDR3 is CASSYRDETDTQYF. Here the CDR3 DNA reads TGTGCCAGCAGTTACCGGGATGAAACAGATACGCAGTATTTT.

Comment on this clonotype: A read error may be the cause here, since a much bigger clone is one base away. V gene TRBV5-1 combines with J gene TRBJ2-7, with D maybe TRBD1 (5 bases). The V and J ends lost 5 bases and 3 bases respectively, with 6 bases between them. There are 11 residues in the CDR3. Germline V gene data show CDR1 as SGHRS and CDR2 as YFSETQ. Here the CDR3 reads CASRTGYEQYF. Here the CDR3 DNA reads TGCGCCAGCAGAACAGGCTACGAGCAGTACTTC.

The V gene is TRBV11-2, the J gene TRBJ2-2; D unresolved. The ends were cut back, 1 base at V and 6 bases at J, with 9 bases in the middle. This CDR3 comprises 14 residues. Germline CDR1 is SGHAT and CDR2 is FQNNGV. The CDR3 spells CASSLGVRSGELFF. CDR3 sequence (DNA): TGTGCCAGCAGCTTAGGGGTCCGGTCCGGGGAGCTGTTTTTT.

This chain's CDR3 is CASRYSVRVGYTF. In DNA form, the CDR3 reads TGTGCCAGCAGGTATTCTGTACGGGTAGGCTACACCTTC. The genes are TRBV6-2 or TRBV6-3 and TRBJ1-2; D unclear. The CDR3 length is 13 residues. CDR1 MNHEY and CDR2 SVGEGT come from the germline V gene. Trimming removed 6 bases at V and 8 bases at J, with 16 bases between.

A remark on this clonotype: Given the absence of the conserved phenylalanine or tryptophan at the CDR3 end, a read error is likely. V usage is TRBV12-3 or TRBV12-4 and J usage is TRBJ1-2; D perhaps matches TRBD1 (6 bases). The CDR3 extends over 14 amino acids. V lost 5 bases to trimming and J lost 7 bases, with 17 bases between them. The CDR3 DNA sequence: TGTGCCAGCAGTACCATAAGGGGGGCGCTTGGCTACACCCTC. This sequence encodes CASSTIRGALGYTL.

The chain has TRBV7-2 and TRBJ2-7; possible D gene TRBD1, 6 bases. CDR1 is SGHTA, CDR2 FQGNSA, per germline. The CDR3 extends over 17 amino acids. Trimming pared 1 base from V and 2 bases from J, leaving 18 bases between. CDR3 bases: TGTGCCAGCAGCTTAGGGTCCCCACGGACAGCCGCCTACGAGCAGTACTTC. Encoded protein: CASSLGSPRTAAYEQYF. Full variable domain (missing parts from reference TRBV7-2 and TRBJ2-7): GAGVSQSPSNKVTEKGKDVELRCDPISGHTALYWYRQSLGQGLEFLIYFQGNSAPDKSGLPSDRFSAERTGGSVSTLTIQRTQQEDSAVYLCASSLGSPRTAAYEQYFGPGTRLTVT.

About this clonotype itself: Possible read error: a much larger clone is one base away. The chain combines TRBV5-4 with TRBJ2-7; D uncertain. V was trimmed by 1 base and J by 3 bases, leaving 5 bases between them. The germline gives CDR1 SGHNT, CDR2 YYREEE (reference sequence). The CDR3 length is 12 residues. Written as DNA, the CDR3 is TGTGCCAGCAGCTTGAGGGACTACGAGCAGTACTTC. It codes for CASSLRDYEQYF.

This clonotype showed up just a few times. This rearrangement joins TRBV2 to TRBJ2-2, with no clear D. Trimming removed 1 base from V and 2 bases from J, with 11 bases in between. This CDR3 has 16 amino acids. Germline CDR1 SNHLY, CDR2 FYNNEI. Here the CDR3 DNA reads TGTGCCAGCAGTGAAGAGTTAGTGTTTAACACCGGGGAGCTGTTTTTT. Translating gives CASSEELVFNTGELFF.

There are many counts of this clonotype. CDR3 bases: TGTGCCAGCACGGAAGGGTCCGCAGATACGCAGTATTTT. Translating gives CASTEGSADTQYF. The rearrangement uses TRBV28 and TRBJ2-3; the D is unclear. Germline-derived CDR1 and CDR2 are MDHEN and SYDVKM. V was clipped by 7 bases and J by 4 bases, with 12 bases between them. The CDR3 length is 13 residues.